One and the same sample provided the 30 T cell receptor beta chains below, sequenced in a study of T cell responses to AZD1222 COVID-19 vaccine. Profiled with immunoSEQ multiplex PCR; TCRdb holds only in-frame clones, not every one. The sample carries 130,000 to 150,000 clones, roughly nine tenths recorded once. Sequences were derived from peripheral blood, sampled 28 days after the second AZD1222 dose. These receptor sequences come from an adult who received the AZD1222 COVID-19 vaccine.

The chain has TRBV6-2 or TRBV6-3 and TRBJ1-2; 7 bases map to TRBD1. The CDR3 totals 15 residues. V shed 2 bases, J shed 5 bases, and the junction held 8 bases outside the gene matches. Looked up from germline, CDR1 is MNHEY and CDR2 is SVGEGT. CDR3 loop: CASSYVGRGAYGYTF. CDR3 nucleotide sequence: TGTGCCAGCAGTTACGTCGGCAGGGGGGCGTATGGCTACACCTTC.

The CDR3 spells CATSRGVSNYGYTF. The CDR3 bases are TGTGCCACCAGTCGAGGGGTGTCCAACTATGGCTACACCTTC. The chain uses TRBV15 and TRBJ1-2; weak D call: TRBD1 (5 bases). The germline gives CDR1 LNHNV, CDR2 YYDKDF (reference sequence). V lost 6 bases and J 2 bases, leaving 13 bases between the germline ends. This CDR3 region has 14 residues.

This clone was detected once. The chain couples TRBV5-4 to TRBJ1-4; 8 bases align to TRBD1. Per germline, CDR1 SGHNT and CDR2 YYREEE (reference sequence). The CDR3 covers 14 residues. The V and J ends lost 2 bases and 3 bases, in that order; junction bases with no gene match: 0. The CDR3 spells CASSFRGPNEKLFF. CDR3 coding DNA: TGTGCCAGCAGCTTCAGGGGGCCTAATGAAAAACTGTTTTTT.

This chain joins TRBV19 and TRBJ2-3; D remains ambiguous. Trimming cost V 10 bases and J 4 bases, with 18 bases left between them. The germline V gene has CDR1 LNHDA and CDR2 SQIVND (reference sequence). The CDR3 runs to 14 residues. In nucleotides, the CDR3 is TGTGCCACCAAGTCCGGTTGGCGCGCAGATACGCAGTATTTT. Residues: CATKSGWRADTQYF.

The chain combines TRBV30 with TRBJ2-1, with TRBD1 matching over 7 bases. Germline assignment: CDR1 GTSNPN and CDR2 SVGIG (reference sequence). There are 11 residues in the CDR3. The CDR3, as DNA: TGTGCAAAAGGGGGCGGCAATGAGCAGTTCTTC. This translates into CAKGGGNEQFF.

This chain links TRBV20-1 with TRBJ2-5; D uncertain. V dropped 3 bases and J dropped 3 bases, with 11 bases sitting between them. The length of the CDR3 is 13 residues. Germline V gene data show CDR1 as DFQATT and CDR2 as SNEGSKA (reference sequence). As DNA, the CDR3 is TGCAGTGCTAGTGTACCGATGGAAGAGACCCAGTACTTC. Its translation: CSASVPMEETQYF.

The genes are TRBV15 and TRBJ1-2, with 8 positions matching TRBD1. The junction had 3 bases not matched to a gene; V was cut back by 5 bases and J by 7 bases. The CDR3 has 12 residues. Germline CDR1 reads LNHNV; CDR2 reads YYDKDF (reference sequence). For the CDR3, the DNA is TGTGCCACCAGCGGAACAGGGGGTGGCTACACCTTC. It yields the protein CATSGTGGGYTF.

The rearrangement joins TRBV28 to TRBJ1-2; 8 bases line up with TRBD1. The germline V gene encodes CDR1 MDHEN and CDR2 SYDVKM. The CDR3 spans 16 residues. The junction had 10 bases not matched to a gene; V was cut back by 6 bases and J by 1 base. The chain's CDR3 is CASSLGQGYDNYGYTF. The CDR3 region has the DNA TGTGCCAGCAGCCTAGGACAGGGATACGATAACTATGGCTACACCTTC.

V gene TRBV11-2 combines with J gene TRBJ1-5, with 11 bases identical to TRBD1. Unmatched junction bases numbered 8, after V lost 4 bases and J lost 0 bases. There are 18 residues in the CDR3. Germline values: CDR1 SGHAT, CDR2 FQNNGV. CDR3 amino acids: CASSYGTGGTYSNQPQHF. DNA of the CDR3: TGTGCCAGCAGCTACGGGACAGGGGGGACTTATAGCAATCAGCCCCAGCATTTT.

As regards this clone: Compared with germline, one end of the junction differs, possibly owing to a read error. The chain recombines TRBV5-5 with TRBJ1-6, with TRBD1 identical over 7 bases. The length of the CDR3 is 16 residues. Germline-derived CDR1 and CDR2 are SGHKS and YYEKEE (reference sequence). CDR3 amino acids: CASRLGPQGSNSPLHF. The CDR3 region has the DNA TGTGCCAGCAGGTTGGGCCCACAGGGGAGTAATTCACCCCTCCACTTT.

The chain couples TRBV9 to TRBJ1-3; D ambiguous. CDR3 length equals 15 residues. The ends were cut back, 2 bases at V and 2 bases at J, with 11 bases in the middle. The germline V gene encodes CDR1 SGDLS and CDR2 YYNGEE. Here the CDR3 reads CASSVSSQTGNTIYF. CDR3 nucleotides: TGTGCCAGCAGCGTTAGTTCGCAAACTGGAAACACCATATATTTT.

This clone was observed a few times. The chain couples TRBV5-6 to TRBJ2-7, with a possible D match to TRBD1 (5 bases). From germline, CDR1 is SGHDT and CDR2 YYEEEE. The CDR3 is made up of 13 amino acids. Trimming left V 4 bases short and J 3 bases short, with 11 bases between. Here the CDR3 DNA reads TGTGCCAGCAGCCCCCGGACATACTACGAGCAGTACTTC. As protein: CASSPRTYYEQYF.

V gene TRBV28 combines with J gene TRBJ1-5, with D uncertain. CDR3 length: 14 residues. V was clipped by 5 bases and J by 4 bases, with 12 bases between them. The germline V gene encodes CDR1 MDHEN and CDR2 SYDVKM. The CDR3: CASSVYRENQPQHF. CDR3 nucleotide sequence: TGTGCCAGCAGTGTTTACAGAGAGAATCAGCCCCAGCATTTT.

This clone was seen a handful of times. J is TRBJ1-6 and V is TRBV27; D is ambiguous. This CDR3 contains 12 residues. Trimming shortened V by 2 bases and J by 8 bases, and 4 bases separated the two germline ends. The germline V gene encodes CDR1 MNHEY and CDR2 SMNVEV (reference sequence). The CDR3 bases are TGTGCCAGCAGTTTAGCACATTCACCCCTCCACTTT. This gives the protein CASSLAHSPLHF.

This clone came up once. The chain joins TRBV19 to TRBJ1-5; a weak D match, TRBD1 (5 bases). The germline CDR1 and CDR2 sequences are LNHDA and SQIVND (reference sequence). The length of the CDR3 is 17 residues. With 2 bases removed from V and 0 bases from J, the gap between germline ends came to 14 bases. The CDR3 DNA follows: TGTGCCAGTAGTATACTCCGCCTTGGGGGTAGCAATCAGCCCCAGCATTTT. Protein product: CASSILRLGGSNQPQHF.

V and J are TRBV6-2 or TRBV6-3 and TRBJ2-3; 9 positions match TRBD2. V shed 6 bases, J shed 0 bases, and the junction held 7 bases outside the gene matches. Germline V gene sequence: CDR1 MNHEY, CDR2 SVGEGT. The CDR3 totals 16 residues. The DNA for the CDR3 is TGTGCCAGCAGCCGCTTAGCGGGAGACAGCACAGATACGCAGTATTTT. It encodes CASSRLAGDSTDTQYF.

This clone has more than one count but fewer than ten. V and J are TRBV6-5 and TRBJ1-5, with a weak D call TRBD1 (5 bases). CDR1 is MNHEY, CDR2 SVGAGI, per germline. Trimming pared 3 bases from V and 3 bases from J, leaving 12 bases between. This CDR3 comprises 15 residues. The CDR3 loop is CASSYSRDFNQPQHF. CDR3 DNA: TGTGCCAGCAGTTATTCCAGGGATTTCAATCAGCCCCAGCATTTT.

V is TRBV4-3 and J is TRBJ1-2; 7 bases are a match to TRBD1. From germline, CDR1 is LGHNA and CDR2 YSLEER. V shed 0 bases and J 4 bases; nucleotides not matched to a gene: 11. This CDR3 comprises 17 residues. The DNA of the CDR3 is TGCGCCAGCAGCCAAGATAGAGGGGGCAAACCGTCCTATGGCTACACCTTC. The encoded protein is CASSQDRGGKPSYGYTF.

The V and J genes are TRBV10-2 and TRBJ2-5; possibly TRBD2 for D (6 bases). Trimming shortened V by 6 bases and J by 4 bases, and 15 bases separated the two germline ends. In germline, CDR1 is WSHSY, CDR2 SAAADI. The CDR3 loop spans 14 amino acids. In DNA form, the CDR3 reads TGCGCCAGCAGGCGACTAGTGAGAGGAGAGACCCAGTACTTC. Amino acids: CASRRLVRGETQYF.

This clone was seen only a few times. The chain couples TRBV3-1 (or the pseudogene TRBV3-2) to TRBJ1-5; D is undetermined. The CDR3 consists of 13 residues. V was trimmed by 3 bases and J by 4 bases, leaving 7 bases between them. CDR1 is LGHDT and CDR2 is YNNKEL in the germline V gene (reference sequence). The CDR3, as DNA: TGTGCCAGCAGCCATTCGGGTAATCAGCCCCAGCATTTT. It is translated as CASSHSGNQPQHF.

The gene calls are TRBV6-2 or TRBV6-3 and TRBJ2-1, with 7 bases aligning to TRBD2. The V gene's germline CDR1 is MNHEY and CDR2 SVGEGT. V lost 0 bases, J lost 3 bases, and 8 bases stayed unmatched. The CDR3 is 17 amino acids. The DNA of the CDR3 is TGTGCCAGCAGTTACTCCCCGCCGGGAGGCATCTACAATGAGCAGTTCTTC. Translated: CASSYSPPGGIYNEQFF.

This chain links TRBV29-1 with TRBJ1-1; 7 nucleotides match TRBD1. From germline, CDR1 is SQVTM and CDR2 ANQGSEA. This CDR3 has 11 residues. Here the CDR3 reads CTGQEYTEAFF. The CDR3 DNA reads TGCACCGGACAGGAGTACACTGAAGCTTTCTTT.

The chain is built from TRBV7-2 and TRBJ1-3, with D perhaps TRBD1 (6 bases). V was trimmed by 1 base and J by 4 bases, leaving 20 bases between them. The CDR3 consists of 18 residues. Germline V lookup: CDR1 SGHTA, CDR2 FQGNSA. CDR3 region: CASSLVPSQGKGGNTIYF. In DNA, the CDR3 is TGTGCCAGCAGCTTAGTCCCCTCTCAGGGGAAAGGAGGAAACACCATATATTTT.

A single count supports this clone. V is TRBV19 and J is TRBJ1-1; 7 bases line up with TRBD1. Trimming cost V 3 bases and J 6 bases; bases outside gene matches: 4. In germline, CDR1 is LNHDA, CDR2 SQIVND (reference sequence). This CDR3 region has 13 residues. CDR3 in DNA: TGTGCCAGTAGTATGGGTGACAGGGCTGAAGCTTTCTTT. It codes for CASSMGDRAEAFF.

The V gene is TRBV19, the J gene TRBJ2-7; 10 bases align to TRBD2. Germline loops: CDR1 LNHDA, CDR2 SQIVND (reference sequence). V was pared by 5 bases and J by 3 bases, with 13 bases of the junction left unmatched. CDR3 size: 17 residues. The CDR3 DNA reads TGTGCCAGTAGTCCTCTTGGCGGGGGACTAGCGAGCTACGAGCAGTACTTC. It is translated as CASSPLGGGLASYEQYF. The variable domain in full, with the rest retrieved from reference TRBV19 and TRBJ2-7, is DGGITQSPKYLFRKEGQNVTLSCEQNLNHDAMYWYRQDPGQGLRLIYYSQIVNDFQKGDIAEGYSVSREKKESFPLTVTSAQKNPTAFYLCASSPLGGGLASYEQYFGPGTRLTVT.

This clone was seen only a few times. The CDR3 bases are TGTGCCAGCAGCCCTCCTGGTACGGCCACGGCCAATGAGCAGTTCTTC. It codes for CASSPPGTATANEQFF. The genes are TRBV5-5 and TRBJ2-1; D remains ambiguous. V lost 4 bases and J lost 6, with 20 bases in between. Germline V CDR1 and CDR2: SGHKS, YYEKEE (reference sequence). The CDR3 has 16 residues.

The rearrangement joins TRBV15 to TRBJ1-6; D unclear. CDR3 length: 17 amino acids. Trimming shortened V by 1 base and J by 0 bases, and 10 bases separated the two germline ends. CDR1 and CDR2 from the germline V gene are LNHNV and YYDKDF (reference sequence). Here the CDR3 DNA reads TGTGCCACCAGCAGAGGCGCGGGGAGCTCCTATAATTCACCCCTCCACTTT. Encoded protein: CATSRGAGSSYNSPLHF.

The V and J genes are TRBV9 and TRBJ1-1; no reliable D call. Germline CDR1 and CDR2: SGDLS and YYNGEE. Trimming took 5 bases from V and 5 from J, leaving 22 bases between them. This CDR3 is 16 amino acids long. This CDR3 is CASSSPPGYLGTEAFF. The CDR3 bases are TGTGCCAGCAGTTCCCCCCCAGGCTACCTCGGAACTGAAGCTTTCTTT.

The chain employs TRBV15 and TRBJ1-1; D gene ambiguous. Trimming took 5 bases from V and 0 from J, leaving 25 bases between them. Germline V CDR1 and CDR2: LNHNV, YYDKDF (reference sequence). The CDR3 has 19 residues. CDR3 protein: CATSGVREDRPFMNTEAFF. The CDR3 nucleotides read TGTGCCACCAGCGGGGTGCGTGAGGATCGACCCTTTATGAACACTGAAGCTTTCTTT.

The chain is built from TRBV6-2 or TRBV6-3 and TRBJ2-3; 10 bases line up with TRBD2. CDR1 and CDR2 (germline): MNHEY, SVGEGT. V gave up 3 bases and J gave up 0 bases; unmatched junction bases: 6. This CDR3 region has 17 residues. The CDR3 DNA sequence: TGTGCCAGCAGTTATCGGAGACTAGCGGGCAGCACAGATACGCAGTATTTT. Residues: CASSYRRLAGSTDTQYF.